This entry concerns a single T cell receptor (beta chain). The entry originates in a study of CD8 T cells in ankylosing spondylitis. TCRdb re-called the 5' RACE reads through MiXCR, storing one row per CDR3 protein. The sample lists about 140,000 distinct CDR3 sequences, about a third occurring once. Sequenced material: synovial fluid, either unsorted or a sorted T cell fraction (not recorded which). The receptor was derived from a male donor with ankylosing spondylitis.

CDR3 loop: CASSFQGYQETQYF. The CDR3, as DNA: TGCGCCAGCAGCTTCCAGGGGTACCAAGAGACCCAGTACTTC. The V and J genes are TRBV5-1 and TRBJ2-5; D may be TRBD1 (6 bases). Germline V gene sequence: CDR1 SGHRS, CDR2 YFSETQ. V lost 2 bases, J lost 0 bases, and 8 bases lay in between. The CDR3 consists of 14 residues.